These T cell receptor beta chains were read from a single sample in a study of T cell responses to AZD1222 COVID-19 vaccine. Using immunoSEQ multiplex PCR, the repertoire was profiled, and TCRdb retains in-frame clones only, with some absent. This sample has approximately 100,000 clones, with approximately 91% found just once. This specimen consisted of peripheral blood, obtained on day 0 of MenACWY control vaccination. The receptors shown here come from an adult in good health. CDR3s include the opening cysteine and the closing phenylalanine or tryptophan. Where a row states a size, it is once, few, many or the class of an expanded clone; other rows omit it.

>NA|TRBV27|TRBJ2-7
CASSSYPGQSYEQYF
>NA|TRBV29-1|TRBJ2-5
CSVVRQGNQETQYF
>NA|TRBV15|TRBJ1-1
CATSRRIEGNTEAFF
>NA|TRBV30|TRBJ2-2
CAWSVQGAGELFF
>NA|TRBV7-9|TRBJ1-6
CASSFHRGWYNSPLHF
>NA|TRBV12-3/TRBV12-4|TRBJ2-5
CASSLQETQYF
>NA|TRBV28|TRBJ2-7
CASSRQGSYEQYF
>NA|TRBV28|TRBJ2-1
CASRPGGGFTLYNEQFF
>NA|TRBV2|TRBJ2-7
CASRAGIGLAGDHEQYF
>NA|TRBV27|TRBJ2-7
CASTSGGAEIPYEQYF
>few|TRBV6-5|TRBJ2-5
CASSSTGETQYF
>medium-sized|TRBV2|TRBJ2-7
CASSGEEFSGSYEQYF
>once|TRBV20-1|TRBJ1-1
CRGQGGTEAFF
>NA|TRBV7-8|TRBJ1-5
CASNGGGHNQPQHF
>NA|TRBV18|TRBJ1-4
CASSPPRDRGEKLFF
>NA|TRBV18|TRBJ2-1
CASSPQGYNEQFF
>once|TRBV11-2|TRBJ2-1
CASSSGPSTYNEQFF
>NA|TRBV30|TRBJ1-2
CAWNPGQTQNYGYTF
>once|TRBV3-1/TRBV3-2|TRBJ2-1
CASSQDGHGTSEQFF
>few|TRBV6-5|TRBJ1-2
CASSYSIRTGHGYTF
>NA|TRBV11-3|TRBJ2-1
CASSQRTGPWDEQFF
>NA|TRBV27|TRBJ2-7
CASSRLGQGAYEQYF
>NA|TRBV7-2|TRBJ2-1
CASSLGLIEQFF
>NA|TRBV6-6|TRBJ1-5
CASRPATGDVFQPQHF
>NA|TRBV29-1|TRBJ1-5
CSVGQTNNQPQHF
>NA|TRBV28|TRBJ2-7
CASSLVDTYEQYF
>NA|TRBV5-1|TRBJ2-2
CASSTATDSGELFF
>NA|TRBV28|TRBJ2-5
CASSLGLAGVETQYF
>NA|TRBV7-9|TRBJ1-1
CASSLLERTGHTEAFF
>once|TRBV5-4|TRBJ1-1
CASRRTTGNTEAFF
>once|TRBV11-2|TRBJ2-7
CASRREGAQYEQYF
>NA|TRBV7-8|TRBJ1-1
CASGFSAMNTEAFF
>NA|TRBV12-3/TRBV12-4|TRBJ1-1
CASSFGSNTEAFF
>NA|TRBV4-1|TRBJ2-1
CASSRLAGYRGDNEQFF
>NA|TRBV5-6|TRBJ1-4
CASSRTGPTNEKLFF
>few|TRBV18|TRBJ1-4
CASSPFQGEGEKLFF
>NA|TRBV4-1|TRBJ2-2
CASSQAEHPGELFF
>few|TRBV11-1|TRBJ1-1
CASSRASNTEAFF
>once|TRBV10-1|TRBJ1-4
CAAGAAGGEKLFF
>NA|TRBV11-2|TRBJ1-6
CASSLRGTDSPLHF
>NA|TRBV7-8|TRBJ1-6
CASSSFSSYNSPLHF
>NA|TRBV4-1|TRBJ2-3
CASSLLGRGTQYF